This passage covers 28 T cell receptor beta chains from one sample sequenced in a study of circulating and synovial CD4+ cells in juvenile arthritis. Only in-frame clones appear in the TCRdb table, and some are missing; sequencing was by immunoSEQ multiplex PCR. The table includes about 32,000 clones, over 85% detected once. Sequenced material: CD4+ T cells from blood. The receptor source for this set is a human donor with juvenile idiopathic arthritis.

The gene calls are TRBV27 and TRBJ1-5; D not certain. This CDR3 contains 15 residues. V lost 2 bases and J 10 bases, leaving 18 bases between the germline ends. Germline assignment: CDR1 MNHEY and CDR2 SMNVEV (reference sequence). Here the CDR3 reads CASSLMARGSYPQHF. CDR3 DNA: TGTGCCAGCAGTTTAATGGCTCGGGGATCGTATCCCCAGCATTTT.

This chain joins TRBV5-1 and TRBJ1-5; no clear D. The CDR3 runs to 14 residues. Germline V gene data show CDR1 as SGHRS and CDR2 as YFSETQ. Trimming stripped 1 base from V and 4 bases from J, with 9 bases between. The CDR3, as DNA: TGCGCCAGCAGCTTGTGGGGAGGAAATCAGCCCCAGCATTTT. This gives the protein CASSLWGGNQPQHF.

This rearrangement joins TRBV7-6 to TRBJ2-4; 9 nucleotides match TRBD2. J was trimmed by 1 base and V by 5 bases; bases with no gene match: 15. The germline V gene has CDR1 SGHVS and CDR2 FNYEAQ. CDR3 size: 19 residues. CDR3 residues: CASSHPVAPSGRAKNIQYF. In DNA, the CDR3 is TGTGCCAGCAGCCATCCGGTGGCGCCGAGCGGGAGGGCCAAAAACATTCAGTACTTC.

This sequence joins TRBV4-1 and TRBJ2-2; 15 bases line up with TRBD2. Germline V gene lookup returns CDR1 MGHRA and CDR2 YSYEKL. The CDR3 has 16 amino acids. V trimming: 3 bases; J trimming: 6 bases; junction bases outside the gene matches: 2. The CDR3 region is CASSHGTSGRPGELFF. CDR3 nucleotides: TGCGCCAGCAGCCACGGGACTAGCGGGAGGCCCGGGGAGCTGTTTTTT.

V is TRBV19 and J is TRBJ1-2, with 8 positions matching TRBD1. The CDR3 length is 14 residues. Germline assignment: CDR1 LNHDA and CDR2 SQIVND (reference sequence). V shed 6 bases and J 7 bases; nucleotides not matched to a gene: 10. DNA for the CDR3: TGTGCCAGTAGGTCAACAGGGGGATGGGGTGGCTACACCTTC. Translation: CASRSTGGWGGYTF.

CDR3 in amino acids: CASSERGGNEKLFF. The CDR3 coding sequence is TGTGCCAGCAGTGAGCGGGGTGGTAATGAAAAACTGTTTTTT. The V gene is TRBV6-1, the J gene TRBJ1-4; no firm D call. The germline V and J ends were trimmed by 3 bases and 4 bases, with 9 bases remaining between them. Per germline, CDR1 MNHNS and CDR2 SASEGT. The CDR3 sequence is 14 residues long.

This chain connects TRBV14 to TRBJ2-1; maybe TRBD2 (6 bases). The CDR3 totals 14 residues. V was pared by 2 bases and J by 7 bases, with 12 bases between. CDR1 and CDR2 (germline): SGHDN, FVKESK. This CDR3 is CASSQTGLRNEQFF. CDR3 nucleotide sequence: TGTGCCAGCAGCCAAACGGGACTGCGGAATGAGCAGTTCTTC.

This clone was seen a few times. The rearrangement joins TRBV4-2 to TRBJ1-3, with 8 bases identical to TRBD1. The germline CDR1 and CDR2 sequences are LGHNA and YNFKEQ. CDR3 length: 16 residues. V shed 6 bases and J 0 bases; nucleotides not matched to a gene: 7. DNA for the CDR3: TGTGCCAGCAGAGGACAGGGACTTAACTCTGGAAACACCATATATTTT. This sequence encodes CASRGQGLNSGNTIYF.

CDR3 residues: CASSMRGGTDTQYF. The CDR3 nucleotides read TGTGCCAGCAGCATGCGGGGTGGCACAGATACGCAGTATTTT. The genes are TRBV7-9 and TRBJ2-3; possibly TRBD2 for D (6 bases). Germline V gene lookup returns CDR1 SEHNR and CDR2 FQNEAQ (reference sequence). The CDR3 spans 14 residues. Trimming removed 5 bases from V and 1 base from J, with 10 bases in between.

The chain has TRBV30 and TRBJ2-5; no definite D call. The J call may be incorrect, as the DNA end agrees better with TRBJ2-7. Germline CDR1 reads GTSNPN; CDR2 reads SVGIG (reference sequence). There are 10 residues in the CDR3. CDR3 protein: CAWSAHEQYF. Written as DNA, the CDR3 is TGTGCCTGGAGCGCCCACGAGCAGTACTTC.

In its sample, this clone was seen once. The chain has TRBV10-3 and TRBJ2-5; D is unresolved. The CDR3 is made up of 13 amino acids. The germline gives CDR1 ENHRY, CDR2 SYGVKD. The V end lost 3 bases, the J end lost 3 bases, and 8 bases lay between the germline ends. CDR3 sequence reads: CAISDNREETQYF. The DNA of the CDR3 is TGTGCCATCAGTGATAATCGAGAAGAGACCCAGTACTTC.

This clone is a singleton in its sample. The gene calls are TRBV7-9 and TRBJ2-1; TRBD2 matches 11 bases. There are 13 residues in the CDR3. The ends lost 8 bases at V and 4 bases at J; junction bases unmatched: 1. Per the germline V gene, CDR1 is SEHNR and CDR2 is FQNEAQ (reference sequence). The CDR3 spells CASVAGGYNEQFF. The CDR3 nucleotides read TGTGCCAGCGTAGCGGGAGGGTACAATGAGCAGTTCTTC.

The chain uses TRBV30 and TRBJ1-2; TRBD1 matches at 10 bases. Germline assignment: CDR1 GTSNPN and CDR2 SVGIG (reference sequence). The CDR3 runs to 15 residues. The trim removed 4 bases at V and 4 bases at J, leaving 9 bases unmatched. The CDR3, as DNA: TGTGCCTGGATTAGGGACAGGGGTGATGTCTATGGCTACACCTTC. This encodes CAWIRDRGDVYGYTF. Complete variable domain (other parts from reference TRBV30 and TRBJ1-2): SQTIHQWPATLVQPVGSPLSLECTVEGTSNPNLYWYRQAAGRGLQLLFYSVGIGQISSEVPQNLSASRPQDRQFILSSKKLLLSDSGFYLCAWIRDRGDVYGYTFGSGTRLTVV.

The sample holds one count of this clone. The chain uses TRBV19 and TRBJ2-1; a weak D match, TRBD1 (5 bases). Germline values: CDR1 LNHDA, CDR2 SQIVND (reference sequence). The CDR3 runs 15 residues. The V gene lost 7 bases and the J gene lost 6 bases, with 19 bases spanning the gap. CDR3 amino acids: CASKGPGQGVNEQFF. In DNA, the CDR3 is TGTGCCAGTAAAGGGCCGGGTCAGGGCGTCAATGAGCAGTTCTTC.

This clone was detected once. This chain connects TRBV9 to TRBJ2-7; 8 bases agree with TRBD2. The CDR3 loop spans 16 amino acids. Germline trimming cut 0 bases from V and 0 bases from J; bases unmatched to any gene: 5. Germline CDR1 and CDR2: SGDLS and YYNGEE. The CDR3 DNA reads as TGTGCCAGCAGCGTAGAGGGTAGCGGGGCCTCCTACGAGCAGTACTTC. Translating gives CASSVEGSGASYEQYF.

This chain joins TRBV5-4 and TRBJ1-4, with 8 bases matching TRBD1. Germline-derived CDR1 and CDR2 are SGHNT and YYREEE (reference sequence). V was pared by 4 bases and J by 5 bases, with 16 bases of the junction left unmatched. The CDR3 loop spans 18 amino acids. The CDR3 spells CASSPTWDRRSENEKLFF. The CDR3 coding sequence is TGTGCCAGCAGCCCAACTTGGGACAGGCGATCGGAGAATGAAAAACTGTTTTTT.

The chain has TRBV15 and TRBJ2-2, with D perhaps TRBD1 (5 bases). V lost 3 bases and J lost 1, with 9 bases in between. This CDR3 is built from 15 residues. The germline gives CDR1 LNHNV, CDR2 YYDKDF (reference sequence). The CDR3 sequence: CATSSRTQNTGELFF. As DNA, the CDR3 is TGTGCCACCAGCAGTAGGACACAGAACACCGGGGAGCTGTTTTTT. The entire variable domain, with the rest obtained from reference TRBV15 and TRBJ2-2, is as follows: DAMVIQNPRYQVTQFGKPVTLSCSQTLNHNVMYWYQQKSSQAPKLLFHYYDKDFNNEADTPDNFQSRRPNTSFCFLDIRSPGLGDTAMYLCATSSRTQNTGELFFGEGSRLTVL.

V gene TRBV7-9 combines with J gene TRBJ2-7; a weak D match, TRBD2 (5 bases). This CDR3 region has 13 residues. Germline-derived CDR1 and CDR2 are SEHNR and FQNEAQ (reference sequence). The V and J ends lost 5 bases and 3 bases respectively, with 11 bases between them. The CDR3 nucleotides read TGTGCCAGCAGCCCCCCCACTAGCTACGAGCAGTACTTC. Residues: CASSPPTSYEQYF.

The genes are TRBV14 and TRBJ2-2; 9 bases align to TRBD1. The CDR3 contains 17 residues. After removal of 4 bases from V and 3 bases from J, the junction contained 9 bases not matched to a gene. Germline-derived CDR1 and CDR2 are SGHDN and FVKESK. The CDR3 nucleotides are TGTGCCAGCAGCCGGTTCATGGGACAGGGTGACACCGGGGAGCTGTTTTTT. Protein sequence: CASSRFMGQGDTGELFF. The complete variable domain, with remaining parts taken from reference TRBV14 and TRBJ2-2, reads EAGVTQFPSHSVIEKGQTVTLRCDPISGHDNLYWYRRVMGKEIKFLLHFVKESKQDESGMPNNRFLAERTGGTYSTLKVQPAELEDSGVYFCASSRFMGQGDTGELFFGEGSRLTVL.

The J gene is TRBJ2-3, the V gene TRBV6-1; the D gene is possibly TRBD2 (5 bases). Germline CDR1 is MNHNS and CDR2 is SASEGT. The CDR3 totals 16 residues. V shed 4 bases and J shed 2 bases, with 16 bases lying between them. CDR3 residues: CASSASVGLHTDTQYF. For the CDR3, the DNA is TGTGCCAGCAGTGCCTCCGTTGGACTGCACACAGATACGCAGTATTTT.

The CDR3 bases are TGTGCCAGCAGTACAGCAACACCTCGCTCCTACGAGCAGTACTTC. Its protein product is CASSTATPRSYEQYF. V is TRBV28 and J is TRBJ2-7; D is unclear. The CDR3 contains 15 residues. V shed 5 bases and J shed 0 bases, with 14 bases lying between them. The V gene's germline CDR1 is MDHEN and CDR2 SYDVKM.

V is TRBV18 and J is TRBJ2-7, with a weak D call TRBD2 (5 bases). This CDR3 comprises 11 residues. V shed 8 bases and J shed 2 bases, with 7 bases lying between them. Germline V gives CDR1 KGHSH, CDR2 LQKENI. The CDR3 sequence: CASRGPYEQYF. The CDR3 DNA follows: TGTGCCAGCCGCGGGCCCTACGAGCAGTACTTC.

The V gene is TRBV18, the J gene TRBJ2-1, with TRBD1 matching 7 bases. The junction had 7 bases not matched to a gene; V was cut back by 6 bases and J by 8 bases. The CDR3 runs to 13 residues. Germline CDR1 is KGHSH and CDR2 is LQKENI. The CDR3 reads CASSPDRADEQFF. As DNA, the CDR3 is TGTGCCAGCTCGCCCGACAGGGCGGATGAGCAGTTCTTC.

The chain combines TRBV18 with TRBJ2-1, with 11 bases that match TRBD2. V shed 3 bases and J 6 bases; nucleotides not matched to a gene: 7. This CDR3 region has 16 residues. Germline CDR1 KGHSH, CDR2 LQKENI. CDR3 DNA sequence: TGTGCCAGCTCACCTATGGGGACTAGCGGAAGCAATGAGCAGTTCTTC. Translating it yields CASSPMGTSGSNEQFF.

With regard to this clone: The missing conserved phenylalanine or tryptophan at the end of this CDR3 makes a read error likely. Because the CDR3's place on the DNA is in doubt, the DNA is left out and the CDR3 is given as listed by TCRdb. CDR3 amino acids: CASSEAGPTIH. The chain uses TRBV6-1 and TRBJ2-7; TRBD2 reflects the table's D call only, with no check against the DNA. The CDR3 is made up of 11 amino acids, end residues included. CDR1 and CDR2 (germline): MNHNS, SASEGT.

The CDR3 nucleotides read TGCAGCGTTCAGGGTCTAGGGAGCAATCAGCCCCAGCATTTT. Amino acids: CSVQGLGSNQPQHF. The chain links TRBV29-1 to TRBJ1-5; a possible D gene is TRBD1 (5 bases). Germline V CDR1 and CDR2: SQVTM, ANQGSEA. Trimming removed 5 bases at V and 1 base at J, with 12 bases between. CDR3 length equals 14 residues.

The chain combines TRBV5-1 with TRBJ2-1; TRBD2 matches at 7 bases. CDR1 and CDR2 (germline): SGHRS, YFSETQ. V was clipped by 3 bases and J by 7 bases; unmatched bases: 1. The CDR3 covers 12 residues. CDR3 bases: TGCGCCAGCAGCTCTAGCGGAAATGAGCAGTTCTTC. Its translation is CASSSSGNEQFF. The whole variable domain, filled in from reference TRBV5-1 and TRBJ2-1, reads KAGVTQTPRYLIKTRGQQVTLSCSPISGHRSVSWYQQTPGQGLQFLFEYFSETQRNKGNFPGRFSGRQFSNSRSEMNVSTLELGDSALYLCASSSSGNEQFFGPGTRLTVL.

The chain combines TRBV5-1 with TRBJ2-7, with 12 bases fitting TRBD2. The CDR3 is 14 residues long. After removal of 4 bases from V and 3 bases from J, the junction contained 2 bases not matched to a gene. CDR1 and CDR2 from the germline V gene are SGHRS and YFSETQ. In DNA form, the CDR3 reads TGCGCCAGCAGCGTGGGACTAGCGGGCTACGAGCAGTACTTC. Its protein product is CASSVGLAGYEQYF.